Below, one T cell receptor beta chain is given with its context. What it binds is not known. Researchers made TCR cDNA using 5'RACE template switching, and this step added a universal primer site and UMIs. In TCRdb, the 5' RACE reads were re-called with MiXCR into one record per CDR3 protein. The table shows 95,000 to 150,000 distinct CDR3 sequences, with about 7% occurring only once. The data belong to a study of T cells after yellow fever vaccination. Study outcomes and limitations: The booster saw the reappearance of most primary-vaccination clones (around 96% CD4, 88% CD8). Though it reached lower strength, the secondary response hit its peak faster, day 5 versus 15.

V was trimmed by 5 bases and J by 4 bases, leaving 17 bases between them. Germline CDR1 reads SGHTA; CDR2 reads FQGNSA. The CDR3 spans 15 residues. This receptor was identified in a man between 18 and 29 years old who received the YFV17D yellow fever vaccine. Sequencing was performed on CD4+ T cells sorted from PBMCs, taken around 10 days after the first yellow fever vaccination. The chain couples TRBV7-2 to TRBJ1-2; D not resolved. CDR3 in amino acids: CASSPAGSRSYGYTF. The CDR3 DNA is TGTGCCAGCAGCCCAGCGGGGTCAAGGTCCTATGGCTACACCTTC.